A single T cell receptor (beta chain) is shown here with its context. Its antigen is unidentified. CDR3 size: 15 residues. In germline, CDR1 is SGHNT, CDR2 YYREEE (reference sequence). Trimming left V 0 bases short and J 1 base short, with 10 bases between. Evenly divided among several immunoSEQ plates was the genomic DNA of each subset. TCRdb's copy holds only in-frame clones and misses some; the assay was immunoSEQ multiplex PCR. This table holds approximately 1.5 million clones, around 98% found once. This sample is part of a study of shared clonotypes between healthy human individuals. For the study at large: Three plates were used per donor for CD4 naive, three for CD4 memory, two for CD8 naive and one for CD8 memory. Points from the study as a whole: When naive CD4 clonotypes were compared across four donors, approximately 5% were shared.

Sequenced: naive CD4+ T cells sorted from blood. Subset defined: CD45RA+ positively selected. This sequence was found in a man younger than 45 in good health. V usage is TRBV5-4 and J usage is TRBJ1-1; D is ambiguous. The CDR3 DNA is TGTGCCAGCAGCTTGGCCAACACAAGGAACACTGAAGCTTTCTTT. The encoded protein is CASSLANTRNTEAFF. Drawing the rest from reference TRBV5-4 and TRBJ1-1, the complete variable domain is ETGVTQSPTHLIKTRGQQVTLRCSSQSGHNTVSWYQQALGQGPQFIFQYYREEENGRGNFPPRFSGLQFPNYSSELNVNALELDDSALYLCASSLANTRNTEAFFGQGTRLTVV.